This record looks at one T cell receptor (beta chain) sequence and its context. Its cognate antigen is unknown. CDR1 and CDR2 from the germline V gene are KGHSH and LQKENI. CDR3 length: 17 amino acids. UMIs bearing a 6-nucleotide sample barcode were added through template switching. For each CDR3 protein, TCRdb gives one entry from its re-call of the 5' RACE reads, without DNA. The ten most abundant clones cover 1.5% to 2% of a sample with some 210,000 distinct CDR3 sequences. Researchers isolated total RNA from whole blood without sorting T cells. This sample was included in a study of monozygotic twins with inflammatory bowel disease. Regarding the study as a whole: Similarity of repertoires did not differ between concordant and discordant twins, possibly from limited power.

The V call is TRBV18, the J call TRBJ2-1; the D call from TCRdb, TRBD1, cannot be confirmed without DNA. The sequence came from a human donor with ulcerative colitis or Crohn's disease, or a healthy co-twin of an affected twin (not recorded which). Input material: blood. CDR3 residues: CASSPQLGDRAHNEQFF.